Listed below are T cell receptor beta chains from one sample, sequenced in a study of blood T cells in healthy people across ages. TCRdb re-called the 5' RACE reads with MiXCR, one entry per CDR3 protein. The repertoire includes a few hundred thousand distinct CDR3 sequences, roughly half of them detected once, and 45% to 55% sits in the top ten. Material for sequencing was blood. Receptors originate from a man between 60 and 70 years old in good health. The conserved cysteine and the conserved F or W are not part of the CDR3 here. Each record gives: D gene, V gene, J gene, CDR3 protein. D genes are given only for firm matches.

D gene: -; V gene: TRBV7-2; J gene: TRBJ2-7; CDR3 protein: ASSPGYYEQY
D gene: TRBD1; V gene: TRBV6-1; J gene: TRBJ2-6; CDR3 protein: ASSRQGDSSGANVLT
D gene: -; V gene: TRBV6-5; J gene: TRBJ2-7; CDR3 protein: ASSYWQGGEQY
D gene: TRBD2; V gene: TRBV25-1; J gene: TRBJ2-4; CDR3 protein: ASSEYGGRGLNEQY
D gene: -; V gene: TRBV11-1; J gene: TRBJ2-5; CDR3 protein: ASSLQGAQTSGPAEVETQY
D gene: -; V gene: TRBV5-1; J gene: TRBJ2-3; CDR3 protein: ASSPGVGTDTQY
D gene: -; V gene: TRBV10-3; J gene: -; CDR3 protein: AIAAGTTYNEQY
D gene: -; V gene: TRBV24-1; J gene: TRBJ1-1; CDR3 protein: ATSDSTAGHTEAF
D gene: TRBD2; V gene: TRBV15; J gene: TRBJ2-1; CDR3 protein: ATSTKREGNNEQF
D gene: TRBD2; V gene: TRBV12-3/TRBV12-4; J gene: TRBJ2-3; CDR3 protein: ASTPRAGGADTQY
D gene: TRBD1; V gene: TRBV11-2; J gene: TRBJ1-2; CDR3 protein: ASSLDNPGTANYGYT
D gene: TRBD1; V gene: TRBV20-1; J gene: TRBJ2-2; CDR3 protein: SADRGHTGELF
D gene: -; V gene: TRBV20-1; J gene: TRBJ2-5; CDR3 protein: SAIDPLLAKQY
D gene: -; V gene: TRBV29-1; J gene: TRBJ2-1; CDR3 protein: SVAPRVARPEQF
D gene: TRBD1; V gene: TRBV19; J gene: TRBJ1-1; CDR3 protein: ASTSMGQPNTEAF
D gene: -; V gene: TRBV10-3; J gene: TRBJ1-1; CDR3 protein: AISESSRKNTEAF
D gene: -; V gene: TRBV12-3/TRBV12-4; J gene: TRBJ2-1; CDR3 protein: ASTYGQVDNEQF
D gene: -; V gene: TRBV6-4; J gene: TRBJ2-3; CDR3 protein: ASSAQAAGADTQY
D gene: TRBD1; V gene: TRBV7-2; J gene: TRBJ1-4; CDR3 protein: ASSLDRGANEKLF
D gene: -; V gene: TRBV7-9; J gene: TRBJ2-1; CDR3 protein: ASSSRQRNEQF
D gene: -; V gene: TRBV6-2/TRBV6-3; J gene: TRBJ2-5; CDR3 protein: ASSRTLGGETQY
D gene: -; V gene: TRBV3-1; J gene: TRBJ1-2; CDR3 protein: ASSQERNYGYT
D gene: TRBD2; V gene: TRBV29-1; J gene: TRBJ2-1; CDR3 protein: SVPSEAGGGNEQF
D gene: TRBD1; V gene: TRBV20-1; J gene: TRBJ1-6; CDR3 protein: SAPGTGFDSPLH
D gene: TRBD1; V gene: TRBV20-1; J gene: TRBJ1-5; CDR3 protein: SARGRTGGYSNQPQH
D gene: TRBD1; V gene: TRBV5-4; J gene: TRBJ1-1; CDR3 protein: ASSYYRGQGEAF
D gene: -; V gene: TRBV7-9; J gene: TRBJ2-3; CDR3 protein: ASSLVNPPYSTDTQY
D gene: TRBD1; V gene: TRBV30; J gene: TRBJ1-1; CDR3 protein: ASGQGDEAF